This TCR beta chain was sequenced in a study of T-cell memory formation after mild COVID-19. Findings and caveats of the study: Memory sampled before infection contained some responding clones, suggesting cross-reactive memory joined. The main location of contracting CD4+ clones was CM and EM, and that of contracting CD8+ clones was EMRA.

Of note for this clonotype: Antigen unknown.

V shed 4 bases and J shed 8 bases, with 13 bases lying between them. Germline V gene data show CDR1 as SGHRS and CDR2 as YFSETQ. The CDR3 length is 13 residues. It was 5'RACE with constant-segment primers that produced the TCR alpha and TCR beta cDNA libraries, which carried sample barcodes and UMIs. TCRdb reprocessed the 5' RACE reads via MiXCR and lists one record per CDR3 protein. The sample contains hundreds of thousands of distinct CDR3 sequences, approximately 15% of which appear only once. The receptor was isolated from an adult woman who had mild COVID-19 (a few samples of this study predate the infection). Cell type and time point are not known. Sequencing was carried out using PBMCs or a T cell subset sorted from them (not recorded which). The chain has TRBV5-1 and TRBJ2-1, with D hard to call. DNA of the CDR3: TGCGCCAGCAGCCTCACGATTATGGATGAGCAGTTCTTC. Protein product: CASSLTIMDEQFF.